The TCR beta chain under discussion was sequenced for a study of CD8+ T cells in alopecia areata. Study-wide background: Spontaneous alopecia affected the 6-12-month-old C3H/HeJ graft donors, whose skin was transplanted to roughly 6-11-week-old female C3H/HeJ mice. Study outcomes and limitations: Clonality in lesional scalp, especially alopecia totalis/universalis, exceeded that of normal scalp. Normal skin contains resident alphabeta T cells, and these are also sequenced in scalp samples. Whereas mice showed it more clearly, TCR sharing across patients was murkier, possibly because of HLA.

The V and J ends lost 4 bases and 0 bases respectively, with 7 bases between them. This CDR3 is built from 13 residues. CDR1 and CDR2 (germline): NNHNN, SYGAGS (reference sequence). About this clone: Its antigen is undetermined. Mouse germline and gene names are used. The read ends 4 residues before the CDR3 terminus; that terminus is restored from the germline J gene. Other DNA variants within this sample encode the same CDR3.

Sorting used CD4, CD8alpha, NKG2D, NKG2ACE and other markers on pooled cutaneous lymph node cells. Following RNA extraction, reverse transcription yielded cDNA that acted as the sequencing template. Profiled with immunoSEQ multiplex PCR; TCRdb holds only in-frame clones, not every one. The specimen gives about 270,000 clones without singletons; the ten biggest hold roughly 1.2%. The TCR sequence derives from a C3H/HeJ mouse with alopecia areata. The strain bears MHC haplotype H2-k. The chain couples TRBV13-2 to TRBJ1-2; no reliable D call. Material: CD4+ T cells sorted from a lymph node. This CDR3 is CASGLTTNSDYTF. The sequenced part of the CDR3 DNA is TGTGCCAGCGGTTTGACAACAAACTCC.